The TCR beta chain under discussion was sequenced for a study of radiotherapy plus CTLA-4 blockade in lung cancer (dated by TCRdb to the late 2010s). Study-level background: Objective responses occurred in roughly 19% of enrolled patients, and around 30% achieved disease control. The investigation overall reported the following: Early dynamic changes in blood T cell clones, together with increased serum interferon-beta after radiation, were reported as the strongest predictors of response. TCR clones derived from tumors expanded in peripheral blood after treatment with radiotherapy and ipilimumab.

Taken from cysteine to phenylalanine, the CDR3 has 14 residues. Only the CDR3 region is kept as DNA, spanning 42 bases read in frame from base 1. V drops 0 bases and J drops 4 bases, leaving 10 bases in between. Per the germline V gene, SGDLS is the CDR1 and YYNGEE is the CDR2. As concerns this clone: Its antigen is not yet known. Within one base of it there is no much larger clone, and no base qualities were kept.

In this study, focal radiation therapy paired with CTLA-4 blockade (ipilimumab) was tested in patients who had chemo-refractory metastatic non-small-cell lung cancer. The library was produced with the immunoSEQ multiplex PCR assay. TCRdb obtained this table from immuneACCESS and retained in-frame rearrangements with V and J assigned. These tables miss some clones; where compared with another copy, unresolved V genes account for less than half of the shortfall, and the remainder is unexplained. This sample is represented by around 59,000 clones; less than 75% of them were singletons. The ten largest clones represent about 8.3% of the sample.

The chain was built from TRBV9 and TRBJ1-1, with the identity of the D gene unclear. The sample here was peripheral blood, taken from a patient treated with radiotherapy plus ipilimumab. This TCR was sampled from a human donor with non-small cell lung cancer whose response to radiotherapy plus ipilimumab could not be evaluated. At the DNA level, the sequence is TGTGCCAGCAGCGTAGGGTTCGAGGGCACTGAAGCTTTCTTT. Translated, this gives CASSVGFEGTEAFF. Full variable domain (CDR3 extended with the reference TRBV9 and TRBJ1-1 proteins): DSGVTQTPKHLITATGQRVTLRCSPRSGDLSVYWYQQSLDQGLQFLIQYYNGEERAKGNILERFSAQQFPDLHSELNLSSLELGDSALYFCASSVGFEGTEAFFGQGTRLTVV.